The T cell receptor (beta chain) under discussion was sequenced for a study of Ad26.COV2.S vaccination and SARS-CoV-2 variants. Background on the study: Intramuscularly, Ad26.COV2.S was given either once or twice, 56 days apart.

Trimming removed 0 bases from V and 1 base from J, with 10 bases in between. The CDR3 is 15 residues long. The germline gives CDR1 MGHRA, CDR2 YSYEKL. TCRdb's table, derived via immunoSEQ multiplex PCR, lists solely in-frame clones and lacks some. Altogether fewer than 500,000 clones are present, around 90% being singletons, with the ten largest covering more than 10%. Treatment meaning: some 20 received Ad26.COV2.S at low or high dose, single or two shots; about 5 received placebo; per-sample allocation not given. Material that was analyzed had been drawn on day 63 after the first vaccine or placebo injection. Points from the study as a whole: The study found higher spike-specific TCR breadth in vaccine than placebo recipients. Breadth of non-spike TCRs did not differ between vaccinees and placebo recipients.

With regard to this clone: Its antigen is unidentified.

V is TRBV4-1 and J is TRBJ2-7; D unresolved. The clonotype comes from a person aged 18-65 years who received the Ad26.COV2.S COVID-19 vaccine or a placebo. The sample in question was peripheral blood, obtained in a trial of Ad26.COV2.S vaccine versus placebo. CDR3 sequence: CASSQDWVGSYEQYF. DNA for the CDR3: TGCGCCAGCAGCCAAGATTGGGTGGGATCCTACGAGCAGTACTTC.